Below, one TCR beta chain is given with its context. CDR1 is SGHKS and CDR2 is YYEKEE in the germline V gene (reference sequence). The CDR3 is made up of 19 amino acids. V was pared by 0 bases and J by 9 bases, with 14 bases of the junction left unmatched. The entry originates in a study of blood T cell repertoires in COVID-19. Study-level information: Both acute and convalescent COVID-19 samples were obtained from the United States, Italy and Spain. Sources were T cells, B-cell-depleted T cells, or PBMCs; the material itself was cDNA or gDNA.

Under the authors' procedure: Reference gene primers were amplified, and this amplification served to estimate nucleated cell counts. Sequenced by immunoSEQ multiplex PCR; TCRdb stores in-frame clones only, minus some. The D gene and trimming were derived from the DNA, and the V and J assignments and clone size from that table. The sample lists 380,000 or so clones; 89% were seen once. The rearrangement joins TRBV5-5 to TRBJ1-6; 11 positions match TRBD1. This TCR derives from a man aged 40-49 years with acute or convalescent COVID-19. The sample was peripheral blood. CDR3: CASSLGPSLEGTGGSPLHF. DNA of the CDR3: TGTGCCAGCAGCTTGGGACCATCCCTAGAAGGGACAGGGGGTTCACCCCTCCACTTT.